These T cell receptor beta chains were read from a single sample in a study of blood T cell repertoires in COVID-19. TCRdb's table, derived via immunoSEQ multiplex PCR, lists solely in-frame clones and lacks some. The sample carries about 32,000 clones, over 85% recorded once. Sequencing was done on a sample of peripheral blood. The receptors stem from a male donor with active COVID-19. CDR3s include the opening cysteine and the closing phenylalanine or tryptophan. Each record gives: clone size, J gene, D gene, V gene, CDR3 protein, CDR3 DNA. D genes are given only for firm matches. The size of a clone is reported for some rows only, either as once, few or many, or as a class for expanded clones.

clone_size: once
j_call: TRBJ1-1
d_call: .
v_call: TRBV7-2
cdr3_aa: CASRDRPNTEAFF
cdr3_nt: TGTGCCAGCAGAGACAGGCCGAACACTGAAGCTTTCTTT

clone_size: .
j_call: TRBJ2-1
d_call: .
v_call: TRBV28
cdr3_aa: CASKQGGSSYNEQFF
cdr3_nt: TGTGCCAGCAAACAGGGGGGGTCCTCCTACAATGAGCAGTTCTTC

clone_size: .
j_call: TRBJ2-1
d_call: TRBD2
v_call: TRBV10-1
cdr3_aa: CASSELAGALYNEQFF
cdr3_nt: TGCGCCAGCAGTGAGTTAGCGGGGGCCCTCTACAATGAGCAGTTCTTC

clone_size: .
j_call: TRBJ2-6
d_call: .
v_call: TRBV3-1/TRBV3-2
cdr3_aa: CASSQDWGRSNSGANVLTF
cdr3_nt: TGTGCCAGCAGCCAAGATTGGGGCCGAAGCAACTCTGGGGCCAACGTCCTGACTTTC

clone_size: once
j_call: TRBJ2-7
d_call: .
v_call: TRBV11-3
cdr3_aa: CASSLEQGTYEQYF
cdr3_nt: TGTGCCAGCAGCTTAGAGCAGGGTACCTACGAGCAGTACTTC

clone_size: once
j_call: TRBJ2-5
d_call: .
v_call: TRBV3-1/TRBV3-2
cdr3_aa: CASSQERGRAQETQYF
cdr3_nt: TGTGCCAGCAGCCAAGAAAGGGGCAGGGCGCAAGAGACCCAGTACTTC

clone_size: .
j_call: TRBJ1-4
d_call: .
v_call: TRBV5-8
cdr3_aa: CASSDAVRINEKLFF
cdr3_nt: TGTGCCAGCAGCGATGCGGTACGGATTAATGAAAAACTGTTTTTT

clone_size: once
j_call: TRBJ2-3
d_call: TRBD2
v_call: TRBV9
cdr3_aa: CASSPREGTSADTQYF
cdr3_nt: TGTGCCAGCAGCCCAAGGGAGGGCACTTCCGCAGATACGCAGTATTTT

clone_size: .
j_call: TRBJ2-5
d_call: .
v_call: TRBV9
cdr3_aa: CASSVGLRTEPQETQYF
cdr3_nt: TGTGCCAGCAGCGTAGGACTCCGGACTGAACCTCAAGAGACCCAGTACTTC

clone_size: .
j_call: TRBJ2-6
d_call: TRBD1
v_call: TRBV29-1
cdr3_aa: CSASSGQGISGANVLTF
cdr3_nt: TGCAGCGCTAGTTCTGGACAGGGTATCTCTGGGGCCAACGTCCTGACTTTC

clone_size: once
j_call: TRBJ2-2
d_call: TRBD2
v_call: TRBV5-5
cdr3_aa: CASSGMLAGGLFGELFF
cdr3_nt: TGTGCCAGCAGCGGGATGCTAGCGGGGGGGCTCTTCGGGGAGCTGTTTTTT

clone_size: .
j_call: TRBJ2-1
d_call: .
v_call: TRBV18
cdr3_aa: CASSLQQSSYNEQFF
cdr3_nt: TGTGCCAGCTCACTACAACAGAGCTCCTACAATGAGCAGTTCTTC

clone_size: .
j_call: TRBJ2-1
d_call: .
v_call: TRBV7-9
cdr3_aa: CASSPRGSTGEQFF
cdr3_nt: TGTGCCAGCAGCCCAAGGGGGAGCACCGGTGAGCAGTTCTTC

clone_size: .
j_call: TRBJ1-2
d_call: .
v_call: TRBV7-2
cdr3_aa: CASSLKGVPLGYTF
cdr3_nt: TGTGCCAGCAGCTTAAAAGGGGTACCTTTAGGCTACACCTTC

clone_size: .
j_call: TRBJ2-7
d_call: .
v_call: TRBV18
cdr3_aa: CASSILTSAGYEQYF
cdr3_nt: TGTGCCAGCTCGATACTGACCTCGGCGGGGTACGAGCAGTACTTC

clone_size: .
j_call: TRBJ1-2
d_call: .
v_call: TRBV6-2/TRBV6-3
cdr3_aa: CASSSRWGDYGYTF
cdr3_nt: TGTGCCAGCAGTTCGAGGTGGGGCGACTATGGCTACACCTTC

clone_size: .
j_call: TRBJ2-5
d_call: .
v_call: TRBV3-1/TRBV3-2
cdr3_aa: CASSQDVTPGGTQYF
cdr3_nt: TGTGCCAGCAGCCAAGACGTCACCCCCGGAGGGACCCAGTACTTC